The present T cell receptor beta chain was sequenced within a study of T cell changes during pregnancy in multiple sclerosis. The table came from immunoSEQ multiplex PCR; TCRdb's copy has only in-frame clones and leaves some out. The profile covers about 53,000 clones, with roughly 91% appearing a single time and 0.5% taken by the ten largest. Losses at the gene ends were 6 bases for V and 8 bases for J; bases not matched to a gene: 18. Germline V gives CDR1 ENHRY, CDR2 SYGVKD. This CDR3 region has 17 residues. This sequence was found in a female donor with multiple sclerosis, enrolled in a pregnancy study. Sequenced material: CD4+ T cells from peripheral blood mononuclear cells, taken in the third trimester of pregnancy. The chain recombines TRBV10-3 with TRBJ1-4, with 7 positions matching TRBD1. DNA of the CDR3: TGTGCCATCAGCCTCGGACAGGCGTTATCCCGACCAGAAAAACTGTTTTTT. Encoded protein: CAISLGQALSRPEKLFF.